These 13 T cell receptor beta chains came from one sample sequenced in a study of molecular identifiers for immune sequencing clone quantification. Each CDR3 protein is one row after TCRdb ran MiXCR on the PCR reads. Among tens of thousands of distinct CDR3 sequences listed, less than 20% were seen once. Sequencing input: naive CD8+ T cells from blood, with Jurkat cell RNA spiked in. Documented subset: FACS-sorted CD8+CD4-CCR7+CD45RA+ naive T cells. The receptors derive from a human donor in good health. Some libraries in this study had Jurkat cell RNA spiked in.

A remark on this clonotype: This may be a read error: a much more frequent sequence differs by one nucleotide. The rearrangement uses TRBV12-3 or TRBV12-4 and TRBJ2-3; 9 bases line up with TRBD1. CDR3 length: 15 amino acids. The CDR3 loop is CASGLRQGETDTQYF. The CDR3 DNA sequence: TGTGCCAGCGGTTTACGACAGGGGGAGACAGATACGCAGTATTTT.

Concerning this clonotype itself: A read error may be the cause here, since a much bigger clone is one base away. This CDR3 is missing its conserved last phenylalanine or tryptophan, likely due to a read error. Because the CDR3's place on the DNA is in doubt, the DNA is left out and the CDR3 is given as listed by TCRdb. V and J are TRBV21-1 and TRBJ2-6; the tabulated D call, TRBD1, remains unverified against the DNA. TRBV21-1 is noted as a pseudogene. Ends included, the CDR3 has 19 residues. The chain's CDR3 is CASSKADRGLKDGANVLTS.

About this clonotype: This may come from a read error, since a much larger clone is one base off. The rearrangement joins TRBV19 to TRBJ1-1; 10 bases align to TRBD1. The ends lost 5 bases at V and 10 bases at J; junction bases unmatched: 25. Germline CDR1 is LNHDA and CDR2 is SQIVND (reference sequence). CDR3 length equals 19 residues. CDR3 residues: CASSVSYRDRGVESAGAFF. As DNA, the CDR3 is TGTGCCAGTAGTGTGTCCTATCGGGACAGGGGAGTAGAATCAGCTGGAGCTTTCTTT.

Worth noting for this clonotype: This may arise from a read error, as a much more abundant clone is one base away. This chain joins TRBV2 and TRBJ2-5; 7 bases align to TRBD2. This CDR3 spans 15 amino acids. CDR1 and CDR2 (germline): SNHLY, FYNNEI. V was pared by 6 bases and J by 5 bases, with 12 bases of the junction left unmatched. CDR3 DNA sequence: TGTGCCAGCAGGACCACTGGCGGGAGTGTGGAGACCCAGTACTTC. Translated, it gives CASRTTGGSVETQYF.

The table lists this clonotype with many counts. V gene TRBV7-7 combines with J gene TRBJ2-7, with D uncertain. The CDR3 extends over 13 amino acids. Germline loops: CDR1 SSHAT, CDR2 FNYEAQ (reference sequence). CDR3 region: CASSDGELYEQYF. CDR3 coding DNA: TGTGCTAGCTCCGACGGAGAGCTCTACGAGCAGTACTTC. Based on the CDR3 plus reference TRBV7-7 and TRBJ2-7, the full variable domain is GAGVSQSPRYKVTKRGQDVTLRCDPISSHATLYWYQQALGQGPEFLTYFNYEAQPDKSGLPSDRFSAERPEGSISTLTIQRTEQRDSAMYRCASSDGELYEQYFGPGTRLTVT.

The V and J genes are TRBV27 and TRBJ2-1, with D unclear. Germline CDR1 is MNHEY and CDR2 is SMNVEV (reference sequence). The CDR3 sequence is 13 residues long. V lost 1 base, J lost 8 bases, and 9 bases lay in between. CDR3 nucleotide sequence: TGTGCCAGCAGTTTATTTCCTCGGTATGAGCAGTTCTTC. Encoded protein: CASSLFPRYEQFF.

This clonotype was found many times. The genes are TRBV4-3 and TRBJ2-4; tentative D call: TRBD2 (5 bases). The CDR3 consists of 15 residues. The germline V gene encodes CDR1 LGHNA and CDR2 YSLEER. V lost 1 base and J lost 8, with 15 bases in between. In DNA, the CDR3 is TGCGCCAGCAGCCAAGCCGGGCGGGTCGGAGACATTCAGTACTTC. Translated: CASSQAGRVGDIQYF.

V gene TRBV20-1 combines with J gene TRBJ2-2; D possibly corresponds to TRBD2 (6 bases). There are 13 residues in the CDR3. The germline V gene has CDR1 DFQATT and CDR2 SNEGSKA (reference sequence). Trimming cost V 3 bases and J 7 bases, with 12 bases left between them. DNA for the CDR3: TGCAGTGCTAGGAGACTAGACAACGGGGAGCTGTTTTTT. Translated: CSARRLDNGELFF.

To note about this clonotype: Given a much more abundant clone one base away, this may be a read error. The chain combines TRBV25-1 with TRBJ1-2; 8 positions match TRBD1. This CDR3 has 16 residues. The germline V gene has CDR1 MGHDK and CDR2 SYGVNS. V shed 8 bases, J shed 5 bases, and the junction held 16 bases outside the gene matches. The CDR3 coding sequence is TGTGCCAGCTGCCCAGGGGGCGCCTTCAACCTTTATGGCTACACCTTC. This gives the protein CASCPGGAFNLYGYTF.

The chain couples TRBV12-3 or TRBV12-4 to TRBJ2-2, with unresolved D. V shed 4 bases and J shed 6 bases, with 9 bases lying between them. CDR3 size: 13 residues. This chain's CDR3 is CASSSSAPGELFF. The CDR3 DNA reads TGTGCCAGCAGTTCGTCGGCACCCGGGGAGCTGTTTTTT.

Points on this clonotype: A read error may be the cause here, since a much bigger clone is one base away. The conserved closing phenylalanine or tryptophan is absent in this CDR3, likely reflecting a read error. Here the CDR3 DNA reads TGTGCCAGCAGATCGGGACAGGGGTTTGAGACCCAGTACCTC. Encoded protein: CASRSGQGFETQYL. The chain recombines TRBV2 with TRBJ2-5, with 10 bases aligning to TRBD1. The J segment lost 5 bases and the V segment lost 6 bases, leaving 6 bases of the junction unmatched. Germline V lookup: CDR1 SNHLY, CDR2 FYNNEI. The CDR3 covers 14 residues.

The chain employs TRBV11-2 and TRBJ2-2; 7 positions agree with TRBD2. After removal of 10 bases from V and 1 base from J, the junction contained 12 bases not matched to a gene. The CDR3 runs to 16 residues. Germline CDR1 is SGHAT and CDR2 is FQNNGV. CDR3 nucleotides: TGTGCCACGTTAGAACCCAGCGGGATGAACACCGGGGAGCTGTTTTTT. The encoded protein is CATLEPSGMNTGELFF. The variable domain in full, completed from reference TRBV11-2 and TRBJ2-2, reads EAGVAQSPRYKIIEKRQSVAFWCNPISGHATLYWYQQILGQGPKLLIQFQNNGVVDDSQLPKDRFSAERLKGVDSTLKIQPAKLEDSAVYLCATLEPSGMNTGELFFGEGSRLTVL.

This clonotype was seen more than once but under ten times. The chain recombines TRBV27 with TRBJ2-7, with a weak D call TRBD1 (6 bases). Trimming cost V 7 bases and J 0 bases, with 13 bases left between them. The CDR3 extends over 14 amino acids. The germline V gene encodes CDR1 MNHEY and CDR2 SMNVEV (reference sequence). The CDR3 region is CASKPGEISYEQYF. In nucleotides, the CDR3 is TGTGCCAGCAAGCCAGGGGAGATCTCCTACGAGCAGTACTTC.